The rows below give T cell receptor beta chains drawn from one sample of a study of response to subunit inactivated influenza vaccine. Each CDR3 protein gets one entry after TCRdb re-called the RT-PCR reads with MiXCR. Here the sample spans roughly 500,000 distinct CDR3 sequences, approximately 15% being singletons. Sequences were derived from CD4+ T cells sorted from PBMCs, sampled roughly 24 months after vaccination. The receptors here all came from a man in his fifties or sixties who received an inactivated influenza vaccine. CDR3s include the opening cysteine and the closing phenylalanine or tryptophan. Each record gives: clone size, D gene, J gene, V gene, CDR3 protein, CDR3 DNA. D genes are given only for firm matches. Expanded clones get a size class; other rows say once, few or many, or leave the size out.

many	NA	TRBJ2-5	TRBV5-1	CASSQDGETQYF	TGCGCCAGCAGCCAAGACGGGGAGACCCAGTACTTC
few	NA	TRBJ2-1	TRBV20-1	CSAQQGNEQFF	TGCAGTGCTCAACAGGGAAATGAGCAGTTCTTC
few	TRBD2	TRBJ2-1	TRBV5-1	CASSPGLAGGSNEQFF	TGCGCCAGCAGCCCCGGACTAGCGGGAGGGTCCAATGAGCAGTTCTTC
NA	TRBD1	TRBJ2-6	TRBV3-1	CASSQGGQGGANVLTF	TGTGCCAGCAGCCAAGGGGGACAGGGTGGGGCCAACGTCCTGACTTTC
many	NA	TRBJ1-1	TRBV4-1	CASSRVGVNTEAFF	TGCGCCAGCAGCCGGGTAGGGGTGAACACTGAAGCTTTCTTT
many	TRBD2	TRBJ2-2	TRBV6-4	CASSRQRGTGELFF	TGTGCCAGCAGCCGGCAGCGGGGCACCGGGGAGCTGTTTTTT
few	NA	TRBJ2-3	TRBV29-1	CSVAAQDTQYF	TGCAGCGTTGCGGCGCAAGATACGCAGTATTTT
many	NA	TRBJ2-3	TRBV4-3	CASSQLAGDTQYF	TGCGCCAGCAGCCAGTTGGCCGGAGATACGCAGTATTTT
NA	NA	TRBJ1-1	TRBV7-9	CASLKNTEAFF	TGTGCCAGTCTGAAAAACACTGAAGCTTTCTTT
few	NA	TRBJ1-2	TRBV6-5	CASSYSRPNYGYTF	TGTGCCAGCAGTTACTCACGACCTAACTATGGCTACACCTTC
NA	NA	TRBJ2-5	TRBV20-1	CSARGAFQETQYF	TGCAGTGCTAGAGGGGCCTTCCAAGAGACCCAGTACTTC
few	NA	TRBJ1-2	TRBV11-2	CASSPSGTNGGYTF	TGTGCCAGCAGCCCAAGCGGGACAAATGGTGGCTACACCTTC
many	NA	TRBJ2-3	TRBV29-1	CSARWGVRTDTQYF	TGCAGCGCCCGGTGGGGGGTCCGCACAGATACGCAGTATTTT
few	NA	TRBJ2-5	TRBV12-3/TRBV12-4	CASSGAGVPEETQYF	TGTGCCAGCAGTGGGGCAGGAGTACCCGAAGAGACCCAGTACTTC
many	TRBD1	TRBJ2-7	TRBV6-5	CASSRLGTGSMSYEQYF	TGTGCCAGCAGTCGACTCGGGACAGGGAGTATGTCCTACGAGCAGTACTTC
few	TRBD2	TRBJ2-3	TRBV20-1	CRGTSGGTDTQYF	TGCAGGGGAACTAGCGGGGGCACAGATACGCAGTATTTT
few	TRBD1	TRBJ2-2	TRBV24-1	CATSETGALANTGELFF	TGTGCCACCAGTGAGACAGGGGCCCTCGCGAACACCGGGGAGCTGTTTTTT
few	TRBD1	TRBJ1-2	TRBV6-1	CASSRSPGTGMKGYTF	TGTGCCAGCAGTCGAAGTCCCGGGACAGGGATGAAGGGCTACACCTTC
few	NA	TRBJ2-2	TRBV4-2	CASSRSGTPYTGELFF	TGTGCCAGCAGCCGCTCCGGGACTCCATACACCGGGGAGCTGTTTTTT
few	NA	TRBJ2-7	TRBV5-1	CASSPRGGRSYEQYF	TGCGCCAGCAGCCCGCGCGGGGGCAGATCCTACGAGCAGTACTTC
NA	NA	TRBJ2-3	TRBV6-2/TRBV6-3	CASSYLAGRQFTDKQYF	TGTGCCAGCAGTTACCTCGCGGGGCGACAATTCACAGATAAGCAGTATTTT
NA	NA	TRBJ2-2	TRBV5-1	CASRPDGTGELFF	TGCGCCAGCAGACCCGACGGTACCGGGGAGCTGTTTTTT
few	TRBD1	TRBJ2-1	TRBV15	CATSRDRTGKYEQFF	TGTGCCACCAGCAGAGATCGGACAGGGAAATATGAGCAGTTCTTC
many	TRBD1	TRBJ1-6	TRBV10-3	CAISSSSDRDSPLHF	TGTGCCATCAGTTCCTCCTCCGACAGGGATTCACCCCTCCACTTT
few	TRBD1	TRBJ1-2	TRBV7-2	CASSLGLGAGQGYGYTF	TGTGCCAGCAGCTTAGGATTGGGGGCCGGACAGGGCTATGGCTACACCTTC
few	NA	TRBJ2-3	TRBV9	CASSAQDTQYF	TGTGCCAGCAGCGCCCAAGATACGCAGTATTTT
few	TRBD1	TRBJ1-3	TRBV10-3	CATLDRDRNTIYF	TGTGCCACCCTTGACAGGGATCGGAACACCATATATTTT
NA	NA	TRBJ1-6	TRBV7-2	CASSPASGTYRSPLHF	TGTGCCAGCAGCCCAGCCTCCGGGACTTATAGGTCACCCCTCCACTTT
NA	NA	TRBJ2-1	TRBV20-1	CSVIFSAGSYNEQFF	TGCAGTGTCATTTTTTCAGCGGGCTCCTACAATGAGCAGTTCTTC
many	TRBD1	TRBJ2-7	TRBV11-1	CASRPGQGATYEQYF	TGTGCCAGCAGACCGGGACAGGGGGCGACCTACGAGCAGTACTTC
NA	TRBD2	TRBJ2-2	TRBV11-1	CASSYGLAGGYTGELFF	TGTGCCAGCAGCTACGGACTAGCGGGAGGGTACACCGGGGAGCTGTTTTTT
few	NA	TRBJ2-2	TRBV5-1	CASSLATGARGGELFF	TGCGCCAGCAGCTTGGCCACGGGGGCTCGAGGCGGGGAGCTGTTTTTT
NA	TRBD2	TRBJ2-7	TRBV20-1	CSARTSGRSGEQYF	TGCAGTGCTAGAACGAGCGGGAGATCAGGCGAGCAGTACTTC
NA	NA	TRBJ2-3	TRBV6-1	CASSPRLTSTDTQYF	TGTGCCAGCAGCCCAAGGCTCACAAGCACAGATACGCAGTATTTT
medium-sized	NA	TRBJ2-5	TRBV29-1	CSVEGDRQTQYF	TGCAGCGTTGAGGGGGATAGGCAGACCCAGTACTTC
few	TRBD1	TRBJ2-2	TRBV29-1	CSVRTGGSNTGELFF	TGCAGCGTTCGGACAGGGGGATCGAACACCGGGGAGCTGTTTTTT
NA	TRBD2	TRBJ2-5	TRBV20-1	CSASGLAGGMAETQYF	TGCAGTGCTAGCGGACTAGCGGGAGGCATGGCCGAGACCCAGTACTTC
few	NA	TRBJ2-1	TRBV6-1	CASSEAALSFNEQFF	TGTGCCAGCAGTGAAGCGGCCCTCTCCTTCAATGAGCAGTTCTTC